The 4 T cell receptor beta chains below were found in one sample sequenced in a study of T cell responses to AZD1222 COVID-19 vaccine. Assay used: immunoSEQ multiplex PCR; TCRdb lists only in-frame clones, some missing. Among about 130,000 clones listed, roughly 93% were seen once. Here the sequenced sample was peripheral blood, taken 28 days after the second AZD1222 dose. Receptor source: an adult who received the AZD1222 COVID-19 vaccine.

The chain joins TRBV19 to TRBJ2-1, with D hard to call. Between the trimmed V and J ends, which lost 5 bases and 3 bases, there was a span of 14 bases. The germline V gene has CDR1 LNHDA and CDR2 SQIVND (reference sequence). CDR3 length: 15 residues. The CDR3 loop is CASSRSPTGYNEQFF. CDR3 bases: TGTGCCAGTAGTCGGAGCCCGACGGGCTACAATGAGCAGTTCTTC.

This rearrangement joins TRBV28 to TRBJ1-5, with 7 bases fitting TRBD1. The CDR3 spans 15 residues. Germline V gives CDR1 MDHEN, CDR2 SYDVKM. The trim removed 4 bases at V and 4 bases at J, leaving 7 bases unmatched. The CDR3 DNA is TGTGCCAGCAGTTCCGGGACAGAAATTAATCAGCCCCAGCATTTT. The encoded protein is CASSSGTEINQPQHF.

The rearrangement uses TRBV3-1 (or the pseudogene TRBV3-2) and TRBJ1-3, with D possibly TRBD1 on 5 matching bases. Per the germline V gene, CDR1 is LGHDT and CDR2 is YNNKEL (reference sequence). The CDR3 has 14 amino acids. Trimming took off 2 bases at V and 4 bases at J, with 9 bases between the two ends. CDR3 loop: CASSQRDGGNTIYF. The CDR3 nucleotides read TGTGCCAGCAGCCAAAGGGACGGCGGAAACACCATATATTTT.

This sequence joins TRBV28 and TRBJ2-7; D is possibly TRBD2 (8 bases). The V end was cut by 2 bases, the J end by 1 base, with 15 bases between. The CDR3 sequence is 16 residues long. CDR1 is MDHEN, CDR2 SYDVKM, per germline. DNA for the CDR3: TGTGCCAGCAGTTTAAGTAGCGGGACAGTATCCTACGAGCAGTACTTC. Amino acids: CASSLSSGTVSYEQYF.